The next 6 T cell receptor beta chains were all read from a single sample in a study of shared clonotypes between healthy human individuals. Method: immunoSEQ multiplex PCR; TCRdb's copy keeps in-frame clones and lacks some. The sample has a few million clones; almost 96% are singletons. Sequenced input: naive CD4+ T cells sorted from blood. This sample's subset: CD45RA+ positively selected. These receptors were obtained from a man aged 18-30 years in good health.

Details on this clone: This specimen includes other DNA sequences encoding the same CDR3. The rearrangement uses TRBV5-1 and TRBJ2-2; 8 bases fit TRBD1. The ends lost 4 bases at V and 5 bases at J; junction bases unmatched: 4. Germline assignment: CDR1 SGHRS and CDR2 YFSETQ. The CDR3 runs to 14 residues. In nucleotides, the CDR3 is TGCGCCAGCAGCGTGGACAGGGCGACCGGGGAGCTGTTTTTT. It yields the protein CASSVDRATGELFF. The whole variable domain, filled in from reference TRBV5-1 and TRBJ2-2, reads KAGVTQTPRYLIKTRGQQVTLSCSPISGHRSVSWYQQTPGQGLQFLFEYFSETQRNKGNFPGRFSGRQFSNSRSEMNVSTLELGDSALYLCASSVDRATGELFFGEGSRLTVL.

The chain employs TRBV6-5 and TRBJ2-7; TRBD1 matches 10 bases. This CDR3 region has 14 residues. Germline V lookup: CDR1 MNHEY, CDR2 SVGAGI. Losses at the gene ends were 6 bases for V and 4 bases for J; bases not matched to a gene: 6. The CDR3 DNA is TGTGCCAGCAGACCCGACAGGGGGCATTACGAGCAGTACTTC. Translation: CASRPDRGHYEQYF.

This clone occurred once. The chain links TRBV4-1 to TRBJ2-7, with D perhaps being TRBD1 or TRBD2 (5 bases each). CDR3 size: 13 residues. V dropped 4 bases and J dropped 6 bases, with 13 bases sitting between them. Germline V gene sequence: CDR1 MGHRA, CDR2 YSYEKL. CDR3 loop: CASSLRGEAEQYF. The CDR3 DNA follows: TGCGCCAGCAGCCTCAGAGGGGAAGCCGAGCAGTACTTC.

As concerns this clone: The sample has other DNA sequences that encode this CDR3 too. The J gene is TRBJ1-5, the V gene TRBV7-8; D is undetermined. Deletions cut 3 bases from V and 1 base from J, with 4 bases between. Looked up from germline, CDR1 is SGHVS and CDR2 is FQNEAQ. The CDR3 loop spans 13 amino acids. In DNA, the CDR3 is TGTGCCAGCAGCTTCGACAGCAATCAGCCCCAGCATTTT. Translation gives CASSFDSNQPQHF. Filled out from reference TRBV7-8 and TRBJ1-5, the complete variable domain reads GAGVSQSPRYKVAKRGQDVALRCDPISGHVSLFWYQQALGQGPEFLTYFQNEAQLDKSGLPSDRFFAERPEGSVSTLKIQRTQQEDSAVYLCASSFDSNQPQHFGDGTRLSIL.

The chain carries TRBV18 and TRBJ2-7; 9 nucleotides line up with TRBD1. CDR3 length equals 13 residues. Germline V gene lookup returns CDR1 KGHSH and CDR2 LQKENI. With 7 bases clipped from V and 3 bases from J, the junction kept 4 bases outside the gene matches. This chain's CDR3 is CASLQGANYEQYF. In nucleotides, the CDR3 is TGTGCCAGCTTACAGGGGGCGAACTACGAGCAGTACTTC.

The chain combines TRBV30 with TRBJ1-2; D gene uncertain. V was pared by 5 bases and J by 2 bases, with 9 bases between. CDR3 length: 12 amino acids. Germline V CDR1 and CDR2: GTSNPN, SVGIG (reference sequence). The CDR3 coding sequence is TGTGCCTGGGGCCGAGGAAACTATGGCTACACCTTC. It yields the protein CAWGRGNYGYTF.